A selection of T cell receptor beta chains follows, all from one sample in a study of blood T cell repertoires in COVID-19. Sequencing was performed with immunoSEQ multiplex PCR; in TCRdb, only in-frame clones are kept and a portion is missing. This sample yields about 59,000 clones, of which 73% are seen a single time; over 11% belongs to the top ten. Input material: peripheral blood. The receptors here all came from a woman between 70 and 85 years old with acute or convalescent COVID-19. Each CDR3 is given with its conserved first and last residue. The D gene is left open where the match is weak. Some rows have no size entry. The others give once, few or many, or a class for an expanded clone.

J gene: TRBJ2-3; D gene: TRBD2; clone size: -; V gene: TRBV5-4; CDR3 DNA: TGTGCCAGCAGCTTCGGACTAGCGGGGACCACAGATACGCAGTATTTT; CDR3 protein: CASSFGLAGTTDTQYF
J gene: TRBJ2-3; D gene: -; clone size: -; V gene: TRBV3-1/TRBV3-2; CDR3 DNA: TGTGCCAGCAGCCGGTTACTAGGGACAGATACGCAGTATTTT; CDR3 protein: CASSRLLGTDTQYF
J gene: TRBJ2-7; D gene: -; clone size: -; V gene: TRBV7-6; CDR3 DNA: TGTGCCAGCTCTCTTCAAGGGGTCGGGTACGAGCAGTACTTC; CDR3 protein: CASSLQGVGYEQYF
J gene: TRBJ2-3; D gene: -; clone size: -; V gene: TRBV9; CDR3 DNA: TGTGCCAGCAGCGTATCCCCGAGCACAGATACGCAGTATTTT; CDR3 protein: CASSVSPSTDTQYF
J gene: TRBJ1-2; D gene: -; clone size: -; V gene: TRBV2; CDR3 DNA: TGTGCCAGCAAGGACAGCCCCTCCTATGGCTACACCTTC; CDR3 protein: CASKDSPSYGYTF
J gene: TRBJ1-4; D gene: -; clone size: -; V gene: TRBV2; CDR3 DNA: TGTGCCAGCAAAGCGACAGCAACTAATGAAAAACTGTTTTTT; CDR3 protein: CASKATATNEKLFF
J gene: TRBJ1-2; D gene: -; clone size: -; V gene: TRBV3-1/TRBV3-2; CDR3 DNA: TGTGCCACCGGGGGGAAGGGGACTAACTATGGCTACACCTTC; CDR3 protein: CATGGKGTNYGYTF
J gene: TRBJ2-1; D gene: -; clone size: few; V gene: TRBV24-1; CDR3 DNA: TGTGCCACCAGTGAGTATACATCCTACAATGAGCAGTTCTTC; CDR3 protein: CATSEYTSYNEQFF
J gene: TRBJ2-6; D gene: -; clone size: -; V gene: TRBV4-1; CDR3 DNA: TGCGCCAGCAGCCAAGCGTCCCAGCGAGGCCAGAAAACTGGGGCCAACGTCCTGACTTTC; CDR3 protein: CASSQASQRGQKTGANVLTF
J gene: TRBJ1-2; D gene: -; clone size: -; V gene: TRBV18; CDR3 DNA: TGTGCCAGCTCACCACCGGTGTGGCGGAATGGCTACACCTTC; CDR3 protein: CASSPPVWRNGYTF
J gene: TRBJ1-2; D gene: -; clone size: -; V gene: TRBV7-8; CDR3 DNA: TGTGCCAGCAGCTCCCGCCCCCAAGAGACTACTAACTATGGCTACACCTTC; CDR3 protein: CASSSRPQETTNYGYTF
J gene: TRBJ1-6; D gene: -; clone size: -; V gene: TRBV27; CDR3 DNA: TGTGCCAGCAGTGGGGGGGCTCAGAGCTCCTATAATTCACCCCTCCACTTT; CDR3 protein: CASSGGAQSSYNSPLHF
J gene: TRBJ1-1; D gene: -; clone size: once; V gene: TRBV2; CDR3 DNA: TGTGCCAGCAGTGAGCTAGAGAACACTGAAGCTTTCTTT; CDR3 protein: CASSELENTEAFF
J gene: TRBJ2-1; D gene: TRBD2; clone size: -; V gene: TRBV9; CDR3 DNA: TGTGCCAGCAGCGTAGCTACGGGGGGCTACAATGAGCAGTTCTTC; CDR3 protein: CASSVATGGYNEQFF
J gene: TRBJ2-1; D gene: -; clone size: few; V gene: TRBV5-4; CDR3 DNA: TGTGCCAGCAGCCCCCCGCGGGGCAATGAGCAGTTCTTC; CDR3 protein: CASSPPRGNEQFF
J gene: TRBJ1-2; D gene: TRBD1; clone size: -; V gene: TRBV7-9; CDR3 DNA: TGTGCCAGCAGCCCATGGGACAGCGTCTTCTATGGCTACACCTTC; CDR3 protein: CASSPWDSVFYGYTF
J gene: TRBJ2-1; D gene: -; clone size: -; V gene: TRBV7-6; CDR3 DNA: TGTGCCAGCAGCTCCCTAGCCCGGTCCTCCTACAATGAGCAGTTCTTC; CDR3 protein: CASSSLARSSYNEQFF
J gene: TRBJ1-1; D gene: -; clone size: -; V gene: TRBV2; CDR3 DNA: TGTGCCAGCAACCCGTTAGGGGTATCGAACACTGAAGCTTTCTTT; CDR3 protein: CASNPLGVSNTEAFF
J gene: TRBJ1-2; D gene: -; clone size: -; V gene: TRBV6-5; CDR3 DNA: TGTGCCAGCAGTTACTACAGGGACCGAGACGGCTACACCTTC; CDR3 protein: CASSYYRDRDGYTF
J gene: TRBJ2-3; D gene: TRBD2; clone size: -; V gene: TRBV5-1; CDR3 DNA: TGCGCCAGCAGCTTGGAGGGACTAGCGGGGTTAAGGGGTACGCAGTATTTT; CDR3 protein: CASSLEGLAGLRGTQYF
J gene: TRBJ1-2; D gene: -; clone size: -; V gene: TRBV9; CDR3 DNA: TGTGCCAGCAGCGTAGCTGGGGGGGGCAGGAACTATGGCTACACCTTC; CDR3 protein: CASSVAGGGRNYGYTF
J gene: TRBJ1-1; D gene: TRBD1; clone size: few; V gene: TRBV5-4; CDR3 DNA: TGTGCCAGCAGCTTGAGGAGCGGGACAGGGGCCACTGAAGCTTTCTTT; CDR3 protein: CASSLRSGTGATEAFF
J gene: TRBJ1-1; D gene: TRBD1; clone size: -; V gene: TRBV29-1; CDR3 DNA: TGCAGCGTTGGATCCAGGGGGACCTCTGAAGCTTTCTTT; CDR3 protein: CSVGSRGTSEAFF
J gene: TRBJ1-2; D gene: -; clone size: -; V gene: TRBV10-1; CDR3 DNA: TGCGCCAGCAGTGAGTCTGGCAGAAACTATGGCTACACCTTC; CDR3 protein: CASSESGRNYGYTF
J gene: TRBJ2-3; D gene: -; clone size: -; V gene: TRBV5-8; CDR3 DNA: TGTGCCAGCAGCTTGGACTCATCAGATACGCAGTATTTT; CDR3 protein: CASSLDSSDTQYF
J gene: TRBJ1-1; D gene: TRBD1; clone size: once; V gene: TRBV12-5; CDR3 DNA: TGTGCTAGTGGTTCCGGGACAGGGGGAAACACTGAAGCTTTCTTT; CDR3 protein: CASGSGTGGNTEAFF
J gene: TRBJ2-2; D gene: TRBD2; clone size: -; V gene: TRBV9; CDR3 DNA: TGTGCCAGCAGCCCCAGCGGGGGGTCGAACACCGGGGAGCTGTTTTTT; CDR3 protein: CASSPSGGSNTGELFF
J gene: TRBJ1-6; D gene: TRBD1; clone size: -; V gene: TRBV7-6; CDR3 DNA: TGTGCCAGCAGCTCCGAAGCCGACAGGGGTTCACCCCTCCACTTT; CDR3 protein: CASSSEADRGSPLHF
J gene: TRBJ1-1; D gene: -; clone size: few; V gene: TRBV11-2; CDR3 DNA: TGTGCCAGCAGCTTAACACCGGGAGACAACACTGAAGCTTTCTTT; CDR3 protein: CASSLTPGDNTEAFF
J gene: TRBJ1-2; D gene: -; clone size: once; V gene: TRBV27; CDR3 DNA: TGTGCCAGCAGTGCCAGGGCTAACTATGGCTACACCTTC; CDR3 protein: CASSARANYGYTF
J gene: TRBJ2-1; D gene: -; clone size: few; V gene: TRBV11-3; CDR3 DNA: TGTGCCAGCAGCCCGGTTCGGGGGAGCTCCTACAATGAGCAGTTCTTC; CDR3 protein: CASSPVRGSSYNEQFF
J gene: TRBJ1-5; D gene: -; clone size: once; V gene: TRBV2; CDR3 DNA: TGTGCCAGCAAACCAGCGGGGACCCTCAGCGGTCAGCCCCAGCATTTT; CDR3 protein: CASKPAGTLSGQPQHF
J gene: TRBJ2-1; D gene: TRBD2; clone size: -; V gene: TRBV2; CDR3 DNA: TGTGCCAGCAATAGAAAAAGCGGGGGGCACAATGAGCAGTTCTTC; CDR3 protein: CASNRKSGGHNEQFF
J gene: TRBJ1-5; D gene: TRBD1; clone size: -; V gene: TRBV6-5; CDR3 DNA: TGTGCCAGCATCACAGGGGGGTCTAGTATTCAGCCCCAGCATTTT; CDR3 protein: CASITGGSSIQPQHF
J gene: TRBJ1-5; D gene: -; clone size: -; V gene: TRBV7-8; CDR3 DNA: TGTGCCAGCAGCTTATCCCCGGGGGGAGGACAGCCCCAGCATTTT; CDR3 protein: CASSLSPGGGQPQHF
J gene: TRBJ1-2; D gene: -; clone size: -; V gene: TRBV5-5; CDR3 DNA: TGTGCCAGCAGCTTGTTTGGGTTCCAGGAACCGAATGGCTACACCTTC; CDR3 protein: CASSLFGFQEPNGYTF
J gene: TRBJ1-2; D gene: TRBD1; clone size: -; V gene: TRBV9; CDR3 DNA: TGTGCCAGCACCCCGGGGACAGGGGTTGGCTACACCTTC; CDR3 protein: CASTPGTGVGYTF
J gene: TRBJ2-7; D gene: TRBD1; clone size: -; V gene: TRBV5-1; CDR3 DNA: TGCGCCAGCAGCGTCGGGACAGGGGGTACCTACGAGCAGTACTTC; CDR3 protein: CASSVGTGGTYEQYF
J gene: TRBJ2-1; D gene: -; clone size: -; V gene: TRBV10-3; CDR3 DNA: TGTGCCATCAGCCCCTCTCCCGATGAGCAGTTCTTC; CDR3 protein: CAISPSPDEQFF
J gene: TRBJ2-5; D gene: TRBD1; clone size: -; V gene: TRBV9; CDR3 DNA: TGTGCCAGCAGCGTAGCTCCCTGGACAGGGGGCGAAGAGACCCAGTACTTC; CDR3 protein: CASSVAPWTGGEETQYF
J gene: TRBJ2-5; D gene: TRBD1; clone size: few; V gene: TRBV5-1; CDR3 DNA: TGCGCCAGCAGCTCCCGGACAGGGTTATCGGTGGGCCAGTACTTC; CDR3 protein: CASSSRTGLSVGQYF
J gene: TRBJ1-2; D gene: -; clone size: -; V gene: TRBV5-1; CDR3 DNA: TGCGCCAGCAGCCCCGGACAGAGCCCAGCTAACTATGGCTACACCTTC; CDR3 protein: CASSPGQSPANYGYTF
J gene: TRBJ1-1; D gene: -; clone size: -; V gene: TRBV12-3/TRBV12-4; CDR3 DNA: TGTGCCAGCAGTTCATGGGGGCAAGCTTTCTTT; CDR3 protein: CASSSWGQAFF
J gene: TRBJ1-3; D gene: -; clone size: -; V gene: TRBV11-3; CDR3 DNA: TGTGCCAGCAGCTCTCGTACTGGAAACACCATATATTTT; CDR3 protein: CASSSRTGNTIYF
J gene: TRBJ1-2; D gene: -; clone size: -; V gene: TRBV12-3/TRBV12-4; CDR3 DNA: TGTGCCAGCACCCCGGGAGGGGTAGGCTACACCTTC; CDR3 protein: CASTPGGVGYTF
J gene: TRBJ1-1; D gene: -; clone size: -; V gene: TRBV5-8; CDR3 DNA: TGTGCCAGCAGCCTATCCAACTCGGACCGGGGCACTGAAGCTTTCTTT; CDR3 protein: CASSLSNSDRGTEAFF
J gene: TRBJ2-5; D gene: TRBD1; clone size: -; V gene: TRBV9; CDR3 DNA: TGTGCCAGCAGCGTGACCGGGACAGCAGAAGAGACCCAGTACTTC; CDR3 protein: CASSVTGTAEETQYF
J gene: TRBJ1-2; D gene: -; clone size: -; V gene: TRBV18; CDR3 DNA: TGTGCCAGCTCACCACGAGACGGGAACTATGGCTACACCTTC; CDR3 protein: CASSPRDGNYGYTF
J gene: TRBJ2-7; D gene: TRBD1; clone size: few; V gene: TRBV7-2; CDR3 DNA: TGTGCCAGCAGCTTAAAGCCCCACCTGACAGGGAACGAGCAGTACTTC; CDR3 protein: CASSLKPHLTGNEQYF
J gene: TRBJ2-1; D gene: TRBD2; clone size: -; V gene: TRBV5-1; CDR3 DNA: TGCGCCAGCAGCCCCCTAGCGGGGGGCGACAATGAGCAGTTCTTC; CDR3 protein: CASSPLAGGDNEQFF
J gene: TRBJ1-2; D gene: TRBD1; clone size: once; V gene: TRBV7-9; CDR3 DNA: TGTGCCAGCAGCCCCGTGGGACAGGGCGGGCTACCCCTGAACTTC; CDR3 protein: CASSPVGQGGLPLNF
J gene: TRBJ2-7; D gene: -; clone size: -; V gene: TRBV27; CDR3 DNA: TGTGCCAGCAGTTTCGGGGTCGGAGGATACGAGCAGTACTTC; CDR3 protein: CASSFGVGGYEQYF
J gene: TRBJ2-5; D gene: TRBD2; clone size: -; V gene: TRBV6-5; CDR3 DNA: TGTGCCAGCAGCGCAGGGACTAGCGGTAAAGAGACCCAGTACTTC; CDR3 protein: CASSAGTSGKETQYF
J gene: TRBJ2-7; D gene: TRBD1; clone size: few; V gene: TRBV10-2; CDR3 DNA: TGCGCCAGCAGTGGTGGGACAGGCTGGACCCCTAAGGACTACGAGCAGTACTTC; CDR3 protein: CASSGGTGWTPKDYEQYF
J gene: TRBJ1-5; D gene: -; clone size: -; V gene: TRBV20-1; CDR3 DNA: TGCAGTGCTAGTAGGGGAGGTAACGATCAGCCCCAGCATTTT; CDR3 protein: CSASRGGNDQPQHF
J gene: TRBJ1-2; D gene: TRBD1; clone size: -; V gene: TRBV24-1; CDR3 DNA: TGTGCCACCAGTACCCCTCCCAACGCCGACCGACAGGGCCCAAGGGGCTACACCTTC; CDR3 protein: CATSTPPNADRQGPRGYTF
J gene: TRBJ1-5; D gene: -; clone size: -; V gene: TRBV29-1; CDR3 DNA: TGCAGCGTTGAAGGGGGGCCCGGGGGCAATCAGCCCCAGCATTTT; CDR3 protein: CSVEGGPGGNQPQHF
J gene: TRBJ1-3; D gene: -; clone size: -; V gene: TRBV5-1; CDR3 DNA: TGCGCCAGCAGCTTGGATCTGAGCTCTGGAAACACCATATATTTT; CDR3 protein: CASSLDLSSGNTIYF
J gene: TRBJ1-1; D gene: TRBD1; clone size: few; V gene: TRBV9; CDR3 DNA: TGTGCCAGCAGCGCCGACTGGGGGGGGACAGGGTCTAACACTGAAGCTTTCTTT; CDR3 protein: CASSADWGGTGSNTEAFF